The entry below gives a single T cell receptor (beta chain) sequence along with its context. The data were taken from a study of blood T cell repertoires in COVID-19. Study information: PBMCs, B-cell-depleted T cells, or T cells were the source of the cDNA or gDNA that made up the material.

Recruited during active infection, patients (from Seattle) were subsequently followed longitudinally. Per the original methods: Amplifying reference gene primers gave estimates of nucleated cell counts. Measured with immunoSEQ multiplex PCR; TCRdb has only the in-frame clones, and not every one. V and J calls and clone size are copied from that table; D and trimming were computed from the DNA. The sample records 270,000 or so clones, approximately 87% being singletons. Sequenced: peripheral blood. This clonotype was sampled from a woman aged 25 to 45 with COVID-19, enrolled during active disease.

CDR3 DNA sequence: TGTGCCAGCAGCTTCCGGAACTATGGCTACACCTTC. Its protein is CASSFRNYGYTF. The V and J genes are TRBV7-2 and TRBJ1-2; D is unresolved. The CDR3 is 12 amino acids. Germline V gene lookup returns CDR1 SGHTA and CDR2 FQGNSA. The V gene lost 3 bases and the J gene lost 2 bases, with 4 bases spanning the gap.